This T cell receptor beta chain was obtained from a study of blood T cell repertoires in COVID-19. About the study: There were acute and convalescent COVID-19 samples, and they came from the United States, Italy and Spain. PBMCs, B-cell-depleted T cells, or T cells were the source of the cDNA or gDNA that made up the material.

Germline CDR1 is SQVTM and CDR2 is ANQGSEA. Trimming removed 7 bases from V and 3 bases from J; junction bases left unmatched: 6. There are 13 residues in the CDR3. Per the original methods: Researchers report that nucleated cell counts were estimated from reference gene primer amplification. Measured with immunoSEQ multiplex PCR; TCRdb has only the in-frame clones, and not every one. V and J calls and clone size follow that table, whereas D and trimming were derived from the DNA. The sample yields approximately 70,000 clones, more than 85% seen once. Specimen: peripheral blood. The rearrangement links TRBV29-1 to TRBJ1-1; 9 nucleotides match TRBD1. This TCR was recovered from a human donor with active COVID-19. The donor label of this sample is uncertain. CDR3 nucleotides: TGCAGCGCTAGGACAGGGGCTTACACTGAAGCTTTCTTT. Encoded protein: CSARTGAYTEAFF.